These 8 T cell receptor beta chains originate from one sample sequenced in a study of T cells in Graves' hyperthyroidism and ophthalmopathy. RNA transcripts yielded amplified TCR beta CDR3 regions. HTBI primers were employed in a first-round RT-PCR of the TCR CDR3. TCRdb re-analysed the multiplex PCR reads in MiXCR, keeping a single row per CDR3 protein. In the table there are around 340,000 distinct CDR3 sequences, roughly 23% of which are singletons. Sequencing was done on a sample of blood. Receptor source: a woman aged 50 to 60 with Graves' hyperthyroidism.

Many counts were recorded for this clonotype. The V gene is TRBV27, the J gene TRBJ2-5; D is uncertain. Trimming removed 2 bases at V and 1 base at J, with 8 bases between. From germline, CDR1 is MNHEY and CDR2 SMNVEV (reference sequence). This CDR3 has 14 residues. CDR3 protein: CASSLRQTQETQYF. In DNA, the CDR3 is TGTGCCAGCAGTTTAAGGCAAACCCAAGAGACCCAGTACTTC.

This clonotype has a count of ten or more. The chain couples TRBV14 to TRBJ2-5, with D uncertain. The CDR3 covers 12 residues. Germline-derived CDR1 and CDR2 are SGHDN and FVKESK. Between the trimmed V and J ends, which lost 1 base and 2 bases, there was a span of 2 bases. The CDR3 sequence is CASSQAQETQYF. The CDR3 nucleotides are TGTGCCAGCAGCCAAGCACAAGAGACCCAGTACTTC.

The sample holds many counts of this clonotype. The chain is built from TRBV7-8 and TRBJ1-5, with a weak D call TRBD1 (5 bases). Deletions cut 5 bases from V and 1 base from J, with 12 bases between. Germline loops: CDR1 SGHVS, CDR2 FQNEAQ. The CDR3 is 15 residues long. CDR3 sequence reads: CASSRMGDSNQPQHF. The CDR3 region has the DNA TGTGCCAGCAGCAGAATGGGGGACAGCAATCAGCCCCAGCATTTT.

This clonotype was counted at least ten times. The chain combines TRBV6-1 with TRBJ2-7, with D unclear. Looked up from germline, CDR1 is MNHNS and CDR2 is SASEGT. This CDR3 contains 12 residues. V lost 4 bases and J lost 5, with 9 bases in between. DNA of the CDR3: TGTGCCAGCAGTGGGCCCCGACACGAGCAGTACTTC. It codes for CASSGPRHEQYF.

This clonotype was counted at least ten times. This sequence joins TRBV3-1 and TRBJ1-1; D uncertain. Germline V gene data show CDR1 as LGHDT and CDR2 as YNNKEL (reference sequence). The CDR3 covers 15 residues. Trimming removed 1 base at V and 5 bases at J, with 14 bases between. DNA for the CDR3: TGTGCCAGCAGCCAAGTTCCTCGACGAAAGACTGAAGCTTTCTTT. Encoded protein: CASSQVPRRKTEAFF.

This clonotype was seen ten or more times. DNA for the CDR3: TGCAGTGCTAGAGATCGGGATCGTAAGAGCTCCTACAATGAGCAGTTCTTC. Protein: CSARDRDRKSSYNEQFF. V gene TRBV20-1 combines with J gene TRBJ2-1; tentatively, D is TRBD2 (5 bases). Trimming removed 0 bases from V and 0 bases from J, with 15 bases in between. Germline V gene lookup returns CDR1 DFQATT and CDR2 SNEGSKA (reference sequence). CDR3 length: 17 residues.

The genes are TRBV2 and TRBJ2-7, with 10 bases matching TRBD2. Per the germline V gene, CDR1 is SNHLY and CDR2 is FYNNEI. The V segment lost 6 bases and the J segment 4 bases; nucleotides outside the gene matches: 12. There are 16 residues in the CDR3. The CDR3 spells CASRVTSGLLVYEQYF. The CDR3 DNA reads as TGTGCCAGCAGGGTGACTAGCGGGCTGTTGGTTTACGAGCAGTACTTC.

The table lists this clonotype with many counts. CDR3 region: CASSGWDAYNEQFF. The CDR3 DNA follows: TGTGCCAGCAGTGGTTGGGACGCCTACAATGAGCAGTTCTTC. The V call is TRBV28, the J call TRBJ2-1; D tentatively reads TRBD1 or TRBD2 (5 bases each). This CDR3 spans 14 amino acids. CDR1 and CDR2 (germline): MDHEN, SYDVKM. V dropped 5 bases and J dropped 2 bases, with 10 bases sitting between them.